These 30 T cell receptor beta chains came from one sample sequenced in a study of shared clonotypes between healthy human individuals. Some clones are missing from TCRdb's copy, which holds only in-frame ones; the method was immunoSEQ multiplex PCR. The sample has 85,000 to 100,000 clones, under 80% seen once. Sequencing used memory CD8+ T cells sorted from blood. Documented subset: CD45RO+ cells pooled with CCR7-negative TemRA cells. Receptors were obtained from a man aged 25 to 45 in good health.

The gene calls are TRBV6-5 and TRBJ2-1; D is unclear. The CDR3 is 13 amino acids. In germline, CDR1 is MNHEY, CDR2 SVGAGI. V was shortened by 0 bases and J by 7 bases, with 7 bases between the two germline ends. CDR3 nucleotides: TGTGCCAGCAGTTACTCGAGCTGGAATGAGCAGTTCTTC. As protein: CASSYSSWNEQFF.

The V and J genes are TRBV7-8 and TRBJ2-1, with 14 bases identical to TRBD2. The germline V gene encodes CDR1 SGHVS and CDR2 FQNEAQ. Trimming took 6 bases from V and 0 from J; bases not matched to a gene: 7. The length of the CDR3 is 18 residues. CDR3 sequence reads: CASSKGLAGGSSYNEQFF. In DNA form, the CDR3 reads TGTGCCAGCAGTAAAGGACTAGCGGGAGGCAGCTCCTACAATGAGCAGTTCTTC.

The CDR3 sequence: CASSQNRKEETQYF. For the CDR3, the DNA is TGTGCCAGCAGTCAAAATCGGAAAGAAGAGACCCAGTACTTC. The chain joins TRBV25-1 to TRBJ2-5; no clear D gene. Trimming stripped 5 bases from V and 3 bases from J, with 13 bases between. This CDR3 is built from 14 residues. CDR1 is MGHDK and CDR2 is SYGVNS in the germline V gene.

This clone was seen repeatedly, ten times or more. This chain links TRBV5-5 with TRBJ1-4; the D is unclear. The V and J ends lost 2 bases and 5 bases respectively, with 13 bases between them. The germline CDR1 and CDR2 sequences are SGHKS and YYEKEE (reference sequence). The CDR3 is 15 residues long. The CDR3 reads CASSFTDEKNEKLFF. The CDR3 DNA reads TGTGCCAGCAGCTTTACGGACGAGAAGAATGAAAAACTGTTTTTT.

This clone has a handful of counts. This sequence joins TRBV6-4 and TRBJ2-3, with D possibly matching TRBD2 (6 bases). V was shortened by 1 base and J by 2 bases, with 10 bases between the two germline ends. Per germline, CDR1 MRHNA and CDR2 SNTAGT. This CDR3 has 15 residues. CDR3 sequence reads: CASSDFGGATDTQYF. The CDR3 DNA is TGTGCCAGCAGTGACTTTGGCGGGGCCACAGATACGCAGTATTTT.

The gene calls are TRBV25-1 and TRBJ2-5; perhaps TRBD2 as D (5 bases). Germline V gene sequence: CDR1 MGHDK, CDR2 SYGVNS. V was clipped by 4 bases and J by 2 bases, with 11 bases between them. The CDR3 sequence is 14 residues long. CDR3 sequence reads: CASSVGAEQETQYF. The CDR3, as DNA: TGTGCCAGCAGTGTGGGAGCGGAACAAGAGACCCAGTACTTC.

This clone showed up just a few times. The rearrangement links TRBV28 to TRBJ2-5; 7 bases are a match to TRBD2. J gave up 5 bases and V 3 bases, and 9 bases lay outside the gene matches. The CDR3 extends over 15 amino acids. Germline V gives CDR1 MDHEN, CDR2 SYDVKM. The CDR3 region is CASSFGAGVGETQYF. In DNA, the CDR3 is TGTGCCAGCAGTTTCGGGGCGGGAGTAGGTGAGACCCAGTACTTC.

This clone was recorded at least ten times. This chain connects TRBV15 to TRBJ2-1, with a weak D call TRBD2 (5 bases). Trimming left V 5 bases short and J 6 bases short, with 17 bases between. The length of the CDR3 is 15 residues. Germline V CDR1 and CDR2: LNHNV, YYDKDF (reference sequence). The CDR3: CATSYGAETINEQFF. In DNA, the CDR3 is TGTGCCACCAGCTACGGAGCGGAAACCATCAATGAGCAGTTCTTC.

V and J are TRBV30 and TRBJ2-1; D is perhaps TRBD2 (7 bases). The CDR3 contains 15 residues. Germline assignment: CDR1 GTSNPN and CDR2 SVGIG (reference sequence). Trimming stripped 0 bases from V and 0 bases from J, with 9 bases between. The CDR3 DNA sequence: TGTGCCTGGAGTGTTCGGGGGGCCTCCTACAATGAGCAGTTCTTC. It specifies CAWSVRGASYNEQFF.

CDR3 residues: CASSYWDRETGTDTQYF. CDR3 DNA: TGTGCCAGCAGCTACTGGGACAGGGAAACCGGCACAGATACGCAGTATTTT. The gene calls are TRBV11-1 and TRBJ2-3; 9 bases are shared with TRBD1. This CDR3 has 17 residues. V lost 4 bases, J lost 1 base, and 9 bases stayed unmatched. Germline-derived CDR1 and CDR2 are SGHAT and FQDESV (reference sequence).

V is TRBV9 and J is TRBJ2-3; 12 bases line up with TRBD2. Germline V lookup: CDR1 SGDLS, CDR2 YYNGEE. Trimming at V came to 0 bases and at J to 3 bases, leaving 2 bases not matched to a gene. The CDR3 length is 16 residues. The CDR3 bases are TGTGCCAGCAGCGTAGCAGGACTAGCGGGGACAGATACGCAGTATTTT. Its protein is CASSVAGLAGTDTQYF.

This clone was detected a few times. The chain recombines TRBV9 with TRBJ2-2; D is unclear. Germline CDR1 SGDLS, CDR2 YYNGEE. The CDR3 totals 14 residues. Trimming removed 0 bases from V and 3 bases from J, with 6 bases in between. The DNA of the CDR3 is TGTGCCAGCAGCGTAGGGTCGGACACCGGGGAGCTGTTTTTT. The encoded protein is CASSVGSDTGELFF.

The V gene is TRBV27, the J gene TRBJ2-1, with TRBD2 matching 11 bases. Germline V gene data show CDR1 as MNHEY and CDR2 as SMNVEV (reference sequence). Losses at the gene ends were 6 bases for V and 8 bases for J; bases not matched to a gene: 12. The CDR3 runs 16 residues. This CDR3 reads CASSQATSGSTDEQFF. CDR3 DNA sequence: TGTGCCAGCAGCCAAGCTACTAGCGGGAGCACGGATGAGCAGTTCTTC.

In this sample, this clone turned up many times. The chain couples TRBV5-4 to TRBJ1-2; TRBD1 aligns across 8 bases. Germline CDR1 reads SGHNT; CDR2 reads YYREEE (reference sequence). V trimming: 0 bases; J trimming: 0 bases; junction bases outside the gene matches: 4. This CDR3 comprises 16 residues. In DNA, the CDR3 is TGTGCCAGCAGCTTGGGGGTGGACAGGGCTAACTATGGCTACACCTTC. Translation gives CASSLGVDRANYGYTF.

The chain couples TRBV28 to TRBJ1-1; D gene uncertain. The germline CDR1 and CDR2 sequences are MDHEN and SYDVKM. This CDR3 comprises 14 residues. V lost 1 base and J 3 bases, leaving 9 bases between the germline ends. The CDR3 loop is CASSLYARDTEAFF. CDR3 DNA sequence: TGTGCCAGCAGTTTATACGCCAGAGACACTGAAGCTTTCTTT.

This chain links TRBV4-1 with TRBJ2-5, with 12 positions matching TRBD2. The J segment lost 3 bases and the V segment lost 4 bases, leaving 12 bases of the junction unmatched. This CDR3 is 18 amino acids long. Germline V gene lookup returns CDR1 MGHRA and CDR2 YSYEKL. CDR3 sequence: CASSLRTSGAHAEETQYF. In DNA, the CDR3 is TGCGCCAGCAGCCTCCGGACTAGCGGGGCTCATGCCGAAGAGACCCAGTACTTC.

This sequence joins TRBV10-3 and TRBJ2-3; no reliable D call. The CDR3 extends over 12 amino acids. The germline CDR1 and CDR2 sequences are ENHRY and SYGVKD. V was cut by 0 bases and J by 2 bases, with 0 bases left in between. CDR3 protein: CAISESTDTQYF. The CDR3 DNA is TGTGCCATCAGTGAGTCCACAGATACGCAGTATTTT.

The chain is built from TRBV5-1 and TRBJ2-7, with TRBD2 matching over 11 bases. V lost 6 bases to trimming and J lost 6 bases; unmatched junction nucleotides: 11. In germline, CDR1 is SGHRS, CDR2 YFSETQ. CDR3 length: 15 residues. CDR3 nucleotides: TGCGCCAGCACTGTACTAGCGGGGGAAATTGGCGAGCAGTACTTC. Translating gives CASTVLAGEIGEQYF.

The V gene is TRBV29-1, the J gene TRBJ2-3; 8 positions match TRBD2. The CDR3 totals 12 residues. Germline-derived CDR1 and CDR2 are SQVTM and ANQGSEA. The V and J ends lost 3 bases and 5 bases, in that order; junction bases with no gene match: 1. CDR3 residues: CSVDSGEDTQYF. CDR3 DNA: TGCAGCGTTGATAGCGGGGAAGATACGCAGTATTTT.

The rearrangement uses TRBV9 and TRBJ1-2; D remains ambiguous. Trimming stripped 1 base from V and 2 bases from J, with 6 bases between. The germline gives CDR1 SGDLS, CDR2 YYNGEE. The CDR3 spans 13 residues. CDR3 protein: CASSVRANYGYTF. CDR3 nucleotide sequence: TGTGCCAGCAGCGTAAGAGCGAACTATGGCTACACCTTC.

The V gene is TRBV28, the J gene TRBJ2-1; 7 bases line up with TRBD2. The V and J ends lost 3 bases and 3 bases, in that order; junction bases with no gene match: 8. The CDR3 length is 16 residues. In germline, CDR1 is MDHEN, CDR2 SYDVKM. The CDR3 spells CASSFEVGTIYNEQFF. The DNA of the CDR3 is TGTGCCAGCAGTTTCGAGGTCGGGACTATCTACAATGAGCAGTTCTTC.

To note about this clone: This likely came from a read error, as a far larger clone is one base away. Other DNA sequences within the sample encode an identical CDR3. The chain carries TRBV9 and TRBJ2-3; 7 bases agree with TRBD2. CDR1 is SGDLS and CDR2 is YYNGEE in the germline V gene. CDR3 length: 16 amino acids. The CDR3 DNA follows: TGTGCTAGCAGCCCCGAGGGGCGGGAGTTCACAGATACGCAGTATTTT. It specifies CASSPEGREFTDTQYF. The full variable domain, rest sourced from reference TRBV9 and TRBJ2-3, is DSGVTQTPKHLITATGQRVTLRCSPRSGDLSVYWYQQSLDQGLQFLIQYYNGEERAKGNILERFSAQQFPDLHSELNLSSLELGDSALYFCASSPEGREFTDTQYFGPGTRLTVL.

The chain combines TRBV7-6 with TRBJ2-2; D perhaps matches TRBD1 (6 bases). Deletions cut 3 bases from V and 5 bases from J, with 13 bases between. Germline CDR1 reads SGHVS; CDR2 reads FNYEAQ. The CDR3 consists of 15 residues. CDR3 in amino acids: CASSFKGVGTGELFF. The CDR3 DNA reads TGTGCCAGCAGCTTCAAGGGGGTCGGTACCGGGGAGCTGTTTTTT.

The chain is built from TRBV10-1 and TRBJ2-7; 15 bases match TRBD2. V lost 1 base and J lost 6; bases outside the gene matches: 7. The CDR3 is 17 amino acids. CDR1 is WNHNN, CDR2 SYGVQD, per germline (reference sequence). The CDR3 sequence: CASSEYGLAGGAGEQYF. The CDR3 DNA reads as TGCGCCAGCAGTGAGTACGGACTAGCGGGAGGGGCCGGCGAGCAGTACTTC.

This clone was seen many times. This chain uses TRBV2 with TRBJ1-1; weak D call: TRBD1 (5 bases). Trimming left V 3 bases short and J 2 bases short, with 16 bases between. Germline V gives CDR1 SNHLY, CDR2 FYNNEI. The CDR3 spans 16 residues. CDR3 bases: TGTGCCAGCAGTGATAGGGGCCCAGGTTATAACACTGAAGCTTTCTTT. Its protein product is CASSDRGPGYNTEAFF.

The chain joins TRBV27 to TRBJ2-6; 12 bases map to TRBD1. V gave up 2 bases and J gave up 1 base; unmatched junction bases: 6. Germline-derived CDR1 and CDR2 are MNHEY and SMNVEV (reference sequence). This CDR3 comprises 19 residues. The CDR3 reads CASSLRLGQGASGANVLTF. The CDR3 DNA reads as TGTGCCAGCAGTTTACGTTTGGGACAGGGGGCGTCTGGGGCCAACGTCCTGACTTTC.

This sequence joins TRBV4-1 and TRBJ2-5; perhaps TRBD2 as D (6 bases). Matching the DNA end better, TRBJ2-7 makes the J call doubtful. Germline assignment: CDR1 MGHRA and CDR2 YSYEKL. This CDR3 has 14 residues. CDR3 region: CASSPSRGRYEQYF. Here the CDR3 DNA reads TGCGCCAGCAGCCCATCGCGGGGCCGCTACGAGCAGTACTTC.

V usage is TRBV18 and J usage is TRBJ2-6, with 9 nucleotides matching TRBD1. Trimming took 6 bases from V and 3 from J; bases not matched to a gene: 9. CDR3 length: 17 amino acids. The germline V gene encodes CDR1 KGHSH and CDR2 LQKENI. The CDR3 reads CASSLGQGNGGANVLTF. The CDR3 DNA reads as TGTGCCAGCTCCCTCGGACAGGGGAACGGTGGGGCCAACGTCCTGACTTTC.

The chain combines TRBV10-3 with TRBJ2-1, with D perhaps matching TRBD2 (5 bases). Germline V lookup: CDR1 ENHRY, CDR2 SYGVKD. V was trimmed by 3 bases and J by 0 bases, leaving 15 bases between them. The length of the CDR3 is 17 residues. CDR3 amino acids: CAISESLAVSSYNEQFF. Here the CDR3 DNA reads TGTGCCATCAGTGAATCGCTAGCAGTAAGCTCCTACAATGAGCAGTTCTTC.

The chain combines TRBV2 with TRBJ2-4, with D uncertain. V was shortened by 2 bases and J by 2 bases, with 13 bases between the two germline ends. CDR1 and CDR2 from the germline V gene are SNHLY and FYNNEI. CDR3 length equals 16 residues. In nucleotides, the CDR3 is TGTGCCAGCAGTGAACGGAACCTTGTTTCCAAAAACATTCAGTACTTC. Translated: CASSERNLVSKNIQYF.